The sequence of this T cell receptor beta chain was determined in a study of T cell repertoires in cytomegalovirus infection. On the study more broadly: Public TCR beta signature analysis indicated the presence of both CMV infection and matching HLA type.

MiXCR was run by TCRdb on the reads, yielding one entry per CDR3 protein. The data contain approximately 320,000 distinct CDR3 sequences, around a tenth of them singletons. V lost 3 bases to trimming and J lost 6 bases; unmatched junction nucleotides: 3. There are 14 residues in the CDR3. Per germline, CDR1 SGHTA and CDR2 FQGNSA. At least ten counts were recorded for this clonotype. The sequence was collected from a human donor in good health (CMV status not recorded). Some clones in this sample may be carry-over from other donors' samples. This rearrangement joins TRBV7-2 to TRBJ2-3; 10 positions agree with TRBD2. The sequenced material came from PBMCs. The CDR3 spells CASSFSGRLDTQYF. CDR3 nucleotide sequence: TGTGCCAGCAGCTTTAGCGGGAGGCTGGATACGCAGTATTTT.